This TCR beta chain was captured in a study of T cell repertoires in ileal Crohn's disease. Study information: Thiopurines (around 10) or anti-TNF agents (about 19) were given postoperatively to about half.

Regarding this clone: Its antigen is currently unknown.

Overall study findings and caveats: Active smokers at surgery had more clonal expansions than non-smokers.

CDR1 is MDHEN, CDR2 SYDVKM, per germline. The CDR3 is 12 residues long. Trimming left V 8 bases short and J 0 bases short, with 7 bases between. Adults with ileal or ileocolonic Crohn's disease and an indication for resection were eligible. Generated by immunoSEQ multiplex PCR, the TCRdb table keeps only in-frame clones and is missing some. The table lists around 14,000 clones, roughly 78% of them singletons. The rearrangement links TRBV28 to TRBJ1-1, with no clear D. The sequencing sample was made of ileal tissue. This sequence was found in an adult with Crohn's disease. The chain's CDR3 is CASSRVNTEAFF. The CDR3 nucleotides are TGTGCCAGCTCCCGGGTGAACACTGAAGCTTTCTTT.